Shown below are 22 T cell receptor beta chains from a single sample sequenced in a study of T cell changes during pregnancy in multiple sclerosis. Some clones are missing from TCRdb's copy, which holds only in-frame ones; the method was immunoSEQ multiplex PCR. Among under 45,000 clones listed, 89% were seen once. This material consisted of CD4+ T cells from peripheral blood mononuclear cells, taken in the first trimester of pregnancy. The origin of the receptors is a female donor with multiple sclerosis, enrolled in a pregnancy study.

The sample holds one count of this clone. This chain links TRBV5-1 with TRBJ2-3; weak D call: TRBD1 (5 bases). This CDR3 region has 13 residues. Germline loops: CDR1 SGHRS, CDR2 YFSETQ. The V gene lost 2 bases and the J gene lost 5 bases, with 9 bases spanning the gap. The CDR3 is CASSFRRGDTQYF. The CDR3 bases are TGCGCCAGCAGCTTTCGTAGGGGAGATACGCAGTATTTT. Variable domain in full (rest from reference TRBV5-1 and TRBJ2-3): KAGVTQTPRYLIKTRGQQVTLSCSPISGHRSVSWYQQTPGQGLQFLFEYFSETQRNKGNFPGRFSGRQFSNSRSEMNVSTLELGDSALYLCASSFRRGDTQYFGPGTRLTVL.

The chain carries TRBV2 and TRBJ1-2, with TRBD1 identical over 10 bases. The V and J ends lost 6 bases and 7 bases, in that order; junction bases with no gene match: 17. Germline V gene sequence: CDR1 SNHLY, CDR2 FYNNEI. The CDR3 length is 17 residues. In DNA form, the CDR3 reads TGTGCCAGCAGACGTGGACAGGGGGGAGGGAGACTCTCTGGCTACACCTTC. Translating gives CASRRGQGGGRLSGYTF. Together with reference TRBV2 and TRBJ1-2, the CDR3 gives the full variable domain: EPEVTQTPSHQVTQMGQEVILRCVPISNHLYFYWYRQILGQKVEFLVSFYNNEISEKSEIFDDQFSVERPDGSNFTLKIRSTKLEDSAMYFCASRRGQGGGRLSGYTFGSGTRLTVV.

This chain uses TRBV6-1 with TRBJ2-1; 13 bases line up with TRBD2. V dropped 2 bases and J dropped 7; count of bases not matched to a gene: 14. Germline values: CDR1 MNHNS, CDR2 SASEGT. The CDR3 extends over 19 amino acids. The CDR3 bases are TGTGCCAGCAGTGAACAAACACTCCGGGGACTAGCGGGAAATAATGAGCAGTTCTTC. It specifies CASSEQTLRGLAGNNEQFF.

The chain recombines TRBV29-1 with TRBJ1-6; D uncertain. The germline V and J ends were trimmed by 4 bases and 7 bases, with 11 bases remaining between them. Germline-derived CDR1 and CDR2 are SQVTM and ANQGSEA. The CDR3 totals 13 residues. In nucleotides, the CDR3 is TGCAGCGTTGGGGCGTCCCCGAATTCACCCCTCCACTTT. Protein sequence: CSVGASPNSPLHF.

This chain joins TRBV19 and TRBJ1-5; tentative D call: TRBD1 (5 bases). V was clipped by 4 bases and J by 0 bases, with 16 bases between them. CDR3 length: 17 residues. CDR1 and CDR2 (germline): LNHDA, SQIVND (reference sequence). The CDR3 DNA sequence: TGTGCCAGTAGTAATCTTGGGGCAGGCTTTAGCAATCAGCCCCAGCATTTT. Amino acids: CASSNLGAGFSNQPQHF.

The J gene is TRBJ2-7, the V gene TRBV10-3; weak D call: TRBD2 (5 bases). Trimming cost V 2 bases and J 1 base, with 9 bases left between them. CDR3 length equals 14 residues. Per germline, CDR1 ENHRY and CDR2 SYGVKD. In DNA, the CDR3 is TGTGCCATCAGTGAGCGGACTTATTCCTACGAGCAGTACTTC. Its translation is CAISERTYSYEQYF.

The CDR3 DNA reads TGTGCCAGCTCACGGGAGCGATACGAGCAGTACTTC. This gives the protein CASSRERYEQYF. The gene calls are TRBV18 and TRBJ2-7; D might be TRBD2 (5 bases). Germline lookup yields CDR1 KGHSH and CDR2 LQKENI. The CDR3 sequence is 12 residues long. Trimming stripped 4 bases from V and 4 bases from J, with 8 bases between.

To note about this clone: One end of the junction fails to match germline, which may point to a read error. The chain is built from TRBV28 and TRBJ2-7; 10 bases line up with TRBD1. Germline V gene lookup returns CDR1 MDHEN and CDR2 SYDVKM. The CDR3 totals 15 residues. The CDR3 DNA sequence: TGTGCCAGCAGTTTATCGTTTGGCGGCACCGGGACAGGGGACTTC. Its translation is CASSLSFGGTGTGDF.

This sequence joins TRBV18 and TRBJ1-1; D uncertain. This CDR3 has 15 residues. V gave up 3 bases and J gave up 0 bases, with 11 bases separating them. Looked up from germline, CDR1 is KGHSH and CDR2 is LQKENI. As DNA, the CDR3 is TGTGCCAGCTCACCCCGTACAGCCTTGAACACTGAAGCTTTCTTT. It codes for CASSPRTALNTEAFF.

J is TRBJ1-2 and V is TRBV7-2; the match to TRBD1 covers 9 bases. CDR3 length equals 11 residues. Germline V gene lookup returns CDR1 SGHTA and CDR2 FQGNSA. V lost 4 bases, J lost 13 bases, and 4 bases stayed unmatched. This chain's CDR3 is CASSSGQGGTF. CDR3 in DNA: TGTGCCAGCAGCTCGGGACAGGGCGGCACCTTC.

This clone occurred once. The chain is built from TRBV27 and TRBJ1-2; possible D gene TRBD1, 5 bases. Trimming shortened V by 1 base and J by 6 bases, and 21 bases separated the two germline ends. The CDR3 runs 17 residues. The germline V gene has CDR1 MNHEY and CDR2 SMNVEV (reference sequence). The DNA of the CDR3 is TGTGCCAGCAGTTTATATAGAGGTGTAGGGGCCTCCCATGGCTACACCTTC. It codes for CASSLYRGVGASHGYTF.

This clone was recorded a few times. The rearrangement links TRBV4-3 to TRBJ1-5; tentative D call: TRBD1 (5 bases). Per the germline V gene, CDR1 is LGHNA and CDR2 is YSLEER. The germline V and J ends were trimmed by 0 bases and 2 bases, with 11 bases remaining between them. CDR3 length equals 16 residues. CDR3 sequence (DNA): TGCGCCAGCAGCCAAGAGATAGGGGCAGGCAATCAGCCCCAGCATTTT. This translates into CASSQEIGAGNQPQHF.

This chain connects TRBV7-3 to TRBJ2-7; D is uncertain. From germline, CDR1 is SGHTA and CDR2 FQGTGA. V was clipped by 4 bases and J by 2 bases, with 3 bases between them. The CDR3 is made up of 11 amino acids. The CDR3 bases are TGTGCCAGCAGCTCCACCTACGAGCAGTACTTC. Its protein product is CASSSTYEQYF.

The V and J genes are TRBV6-6 and TRBJ2-3; tentatively, D is TRBD2 (6 bases). Per germline, CDR1 MNHNY and CDR2 SVGAGI (reference sequence). The CDR3 spans 16 residues. Between the trimmed V and J ends, which lost 2 bases and 4 bases, there was a span of 16 bases. CDR3 sequence reads: CASSYPAGMGADTQYF. CDR3 DNA sequence: TGTGCCAGCAGTTACCCAGCGGGCATGGGAGCAGATACGCAGTATTTT.

This chain connects TRBV28 to TRBJ2-5; 8 bases map to TRBD1. This CDR3 is built from 14 residues. The junction had 7 bases not matched to a gene; V was cut back by 5 bases and J by 5 bases. In germline, CDR1 is MDHEN, CDR2 SYDVKM. CDR3 residues: CASSPGQAGETQYF. CDR3 sequence (DNA): TGTGCCAGCAGTCCGGGACAGGCGGGCGAGACCCAGTACTTC.

The sample holds one count of this clone. The chain joins TRBV20-1 to TRBJ2-5; D call uncertain. Trimming cost V 0 bases and J 9 bases, with 8 bases left between them. The germline gives CDR1 DFQATT, CDR2 SNEGSKA (reference sequence). The CDR3 sequence is 11 residues long. For the CDR3, the DNA is TGCAGTGCTAGAGAAGAGTTGGCCCAGTACTTC. The encoded protein is CSAREELAQYF.

This sequence joins TRBV30 and TRBJ2-7; D is possibly TRBD1 (5 bases). The CDR3 sequence is 18 residues long. Per germline, CDR1 GTSNPN and CDR2 SVGIG (reference sequence). The V and J ends lost 3 bases and 1 base respectively, with 25 bases between them. The CDR3 protein is CAWSPGHADRPRSYEQYF. The CDR3 nucleotides read TGTGCCTGGAGCCCGGGCCATGCCGACAGACCGAGGTCCTACGAGCAGTACTTC.

This clone was seen only a few times. V and J are TRBV2 and TRBJ2-3; no clear D gene. This CDR3 has 13 residues. V lost 6 bases to trimming and J lost 2 bases, with 9 bases between them. Per germline, CDR1 SNHLY and CDR2 FYNNEI. The DNA of the CDR3 is TGTGCCAGCAGCCCCCCCTTCACAGATACGCAGTATTTT. Its protein product is CASSPPFTDTQYF.

The J gene is TRBJ2-7, the V gene TRBV6-6; 8 positions match TRBD1. Germline V gives CDR1 MNHNY, CDR2 SVGAGI (reference sequence). After removal of 5 bases from V and 3 bases from J, the junction contained 12 bases not matched to a gene. CDR3 length: 16 amino acids. In DNA, the CDR3 is TGTGCCAGCAGTCAAGGTTTCCGGGACAGGAACTACGAGCAGTACTTC. It translates to CASSQGFRDRNYEQYF.

V gene TRBV29-1 combines with J gene TRBJ2-3, with 9 bases fitting TRBD1. The V gene's germline CDR1 is SQVTM and CDR2 ANQGSEA. The CDR3 runs to 17 residues. V dropped 0 bases and J dropped 3; count of bases not matched to a gene: 10. In DNA form, the CDR3 reads TGCAGCGTTGAAGATCTTGTGGGACAGGGAGGGACAGATACGCAGTATTTT. Amino acids: CSVEDLVGQGGTDTQYF.

The chain recombines TRBV19 with TRBJ1-3, with unresolved D. Germline V gene lookup returns CDR1 LNHDA and CDR2 SQIVND (reference sequence). The CDR3 length is 13 residues. V dropped 5 bases and J dropped 0 bases, with 5 bases sitting between them. In DNA, the CDR3 is TGTGCCAGTAGTTTACTCTCTGGAAACACCATATATTTT. This gives the protein CASSLLSGNTIYF.

The V and J genes are TRBV29-1 and TRBJ2-1, with 9 bases identical to TRBD2. The germline V gene has CDR1 SQVTM and CDR2 ANQGSEA. Losses at the gene ends were 5 bases for V and 3 bases for J; bases not matched to a gene: 11. The CDR3 totals 16 residues. CDR3: CSVTRGAGGDYNEQFF. The CDR3, as DNA: TGCAGCGTTACGAGGGGGGCGGGAGGGGACTACAATGAGCAGTTCTTC.